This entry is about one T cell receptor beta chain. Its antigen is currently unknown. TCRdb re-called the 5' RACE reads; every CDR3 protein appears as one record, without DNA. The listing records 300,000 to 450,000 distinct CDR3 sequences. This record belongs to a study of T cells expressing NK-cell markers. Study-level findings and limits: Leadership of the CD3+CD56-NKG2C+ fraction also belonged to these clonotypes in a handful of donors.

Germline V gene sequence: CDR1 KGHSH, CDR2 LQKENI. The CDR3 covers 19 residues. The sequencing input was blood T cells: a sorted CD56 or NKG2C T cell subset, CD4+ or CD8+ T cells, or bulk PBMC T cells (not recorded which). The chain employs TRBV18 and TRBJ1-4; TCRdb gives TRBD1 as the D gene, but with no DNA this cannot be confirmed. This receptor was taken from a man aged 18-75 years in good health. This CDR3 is CASSPPRGPVSATNEKLFF. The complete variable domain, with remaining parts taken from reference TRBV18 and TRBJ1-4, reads NAGVMQNPRHLVRRRGQEARLRCSPMKGHSHVYWYRQLPEEGLKFMVYLQKENIIDESGMPKERFSAEFPKEGPSILRIQQVVRGDSAAYFCASSPPRGPVSATNEKLFFGSGTQLSVL.